Each of the 10 T cell receptor beta chains below was sequenced from the same sample in a study of neurological immune-mediated disorders. Time point here: longitudinal time-point 3. TCRdb used MiXCR to reprocess the 5' RACE reads, holding one entry per CDR3 protein. The sample contains 45,000 to 65,000 distinct CDR3 sequences, roughly 7.7% of which appear only once. Material: PBMCs. These receptors were collected from a woman aged 40 to 50 in good health.

In its sample, this clonotype was seen many times. The rearrangement links TRBV29-1 to TRBJ2-3, with D perhaps TRBD1 (5 bases). This CDR3 region has 12 residues. Trimming took 3 bases from V and 7 from J, leaving 11 bases between them. CDR1 and CDR2 from the germline V gene are SQVTM and ANQGSEA. DNA for the CDR3: TGCAGCGTTGAGCAGGGCAGGTATACGCAGTATTTT. This codes for CSVEQGRYTQYF.

This clonotype was counted many times. The CDR3 reads CASSLGGGPQGTQYF. The CDR3 nucleotides read TGTGCCAGCAGCTTAGGAGGAGGGCCTCAGGGGACCCAGTACTTC. This chain uses TRBV7-2 with TRBJ2-5, with D possibly being TRBD2 (6 bases). Germline values: CDR1 SGHTA, CDR2 FQGNSA. This CDR3 contains 15 residues. V lost 1 base and J lost 7, with 16 bases in between.

This clonotype was seen at least ten times. This chain connects TRBV11-1 to TRBJ2-5, with 14 bases aligning to TRBD2. Per the germline V gene, CDR1 is SGHAT and CDR2 is FQDESV (reference sequence). The CDR3 consists of 17 residues. V shed 4 bases, J shed 5 bases, and the junction held 9 bases outside the gene matches. CDR3 sequence: CASSSPKGLAGDETQYF. Here the CDR3 DNA reads TGTGCCAGCAGCTCTCCAAAGGGACTAGCGGGAGATGAGACCCAGTACTTC. The whole variable domain, remainder taken from reference TRBV11-1 and TRBJ2-5, is EAEVAQSPRYKITEKSQAVAFWCDPISGHATLYWYRQILGQGPELLVQFQDESVVDDSQLPKDRFSAERLKGVDSTLKIQPAELGDSAMYLCASSSPKGLAGDETQYFGPGTRLLVL.

This clonotype occurred many times. This chain joins TRBV7-2 and TRBJ2-2; possibly TRBD1 for D (5 bases). This CDR3 contains 14 residues. Trimming pared 1 base from V and 5 bases from J, leaving 8 bases between. Germline values: CDR1 SGHTA, CDR2 FQGNSA. The CDR3 region is CASSLGSGTGELFF. The CDR3 coding sequence is TGTGCCAGCAGCTTAGGCTCAGGGACCGGGGAGCTGTTTTTT.

The table lists this clonotype with many counts. The chain combines TRBV6-5 with TRBJ1-1; 11 nucleotides align to TRBD1. Germline trimming cut 7 bases from V and 7 bases from J; bases unmatched to any gene: 5. Germline assignment: CDR1 MNHEY and CDR2 SVGAGI. The CDR3 extends over 13 amino acids. The CDR3 is CASTGTGGDEAFF. DNA of the CDR3: TGTGCCAGCACTGGGACAGGGGGGGATGAAGCTTTCTTT.

This clonotype has a count of ten or more. The genes are TRBV5-1 and TRBJ1-5, with unresolved D. CDR1 is SGHRS and CDR2 is YFSETQ in the germline V gene. The V gene lost 0 bases and the J gene lost 7 bases, with 11 bases spanning the gap. The CDR3 has 14 amino acids. In DNA form, the CDR3 reads TGCGCCAGCAGCTTGGGGGTTGCGGGGCAGCCCCAGCATTTT. Its protein is CASSLGVAGQPQHF.

There are many counts of this clonotype. The chain has TRBV5-5 and TRBJ2-7, with D unclear. Per germline, CDR1 SGHKS and CDR2 YYEKEE (reference sequence). The ends were cut back, 0 bases at V and 2 bases at J, with 12 bases in the middle. The CDR3 has 15 amino acids. The CDR3 reads CASSLGNRLTYEQYF. The CDR3 DNA reads TGTGCCAGCAGCTTGGGGAACCGTCTCACCTACGAGCAGTACTTC. Full variable domain (outside the CDR3, taken from reference TRBV5-5 and TRBJ2-7): DAGVTQSPTHLIKTRGQQVTLRCSPISGHKSVSWYQQVLGQGPQFIFQYYEKEERGRGNFPDRFSARQFPNYSSELNVNALLLGDSALYLCASSLGNRLTYEQYFGPGTRLTVT.

This clonotype was counted many times. This chain uses TRBV20-1 with TRBJ2-5; D not certain. Trimming took 3 bases from V and 4 from J, leaving 12 bases between them. This CDR3 has 13 residues. The germline CDR1 and CDR2 sequences are DFQATT and SNEGSKA (reference sequence). The CDR3 DNA reads as TGCAGTGCTAGTCCCCTAGGGTCAGAGACCCAGTACTTC. It is translated as CSASPLGSETQYF.

In the case of this clonotype: A single base separates this from a much larger clone, so it may be a read error. The J gene is TRBJ2-4, the V gene TRBV20-1, with 13 bases aligning to TRBD2. Germline values: CDR1 DFQATT, CDR2 SNEGSKA (reference sequence). The length of the CDR3 is 15 residues. The J segment lost 2 bases and the V segment lost 7 bases, leaving 5 bases of the junction unmatched. CDR3 nucleotide sequence: TGCAGTGACCCACTAGCGGGGGGGCCCAAAAACATTCAGTACTTC. Residues: CSDPLAGGPKNIQYF.

This clonotype was counted ten times or more. This chain connects TRBV10-3 to TRBJ2-1, with D perhaps matching TRBD2 (5 bases). Germline loops: CDR1 ENHRY, CDR2 SYGVKD. V was clipped by 8 bases and J by 10 bases, with 12 bases between them. The CDR3 extends over 11 amino acids. CDR3 amino acids: CAIGPEGEQFF. The CDR3 DNA is TGTGCCATCGGCCCCGAGGGAGAGCAGTTCTTC.